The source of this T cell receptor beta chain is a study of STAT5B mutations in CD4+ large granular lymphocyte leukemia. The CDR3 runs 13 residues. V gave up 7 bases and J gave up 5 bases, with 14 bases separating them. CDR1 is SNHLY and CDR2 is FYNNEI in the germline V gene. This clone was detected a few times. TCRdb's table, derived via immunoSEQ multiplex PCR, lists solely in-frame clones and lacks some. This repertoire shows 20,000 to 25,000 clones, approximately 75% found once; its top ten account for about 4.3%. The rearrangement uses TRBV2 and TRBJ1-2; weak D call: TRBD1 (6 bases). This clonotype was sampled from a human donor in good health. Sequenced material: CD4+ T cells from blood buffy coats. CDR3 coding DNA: TGTGCCAGCAACGTGGGGGGCGCGTATGGCTACACCTTC. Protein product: CASNVGGAYGYTF.